A single sample gave rise to the 15 T cell receptor beta chains below, sequenced in a study of T cell responses to AZD1222 COVID-19 vaccine. TCRdb keeps only in-frame clones here, not all; method: immunoSEQ multiplex PCR. This table holds around 120,000 clones, around 93% found once. The sequencing here drew on peripheral blood, taken 28 days after the second AZD1222 dose. These receptors were taken from an adult who received the AZD1222 COVID-19 vaccine.

This clone came up once. The chain uses TRBV5-8 and TRBJ2-7, with TRBD1 as a possible D gene (6 bases). Deletions cut 0 bases from V and 6 bases from J, with 16 bases between. Per the germline V gene, CDR1 is SGHTS and CDR2 is YDEGEE. The CDR3 sequence is 15 residues long. CDR3 amino acids: CASSLGPGVVREQYF. CDR3 DNA sequence: TGTGCCAGCAGCTTGGGACCAGGGGTTGTTCGCGAGCAGTACTTC.

The rearrangement uses TRBV6-6 and TRBJ1-2, with 8 bases lining up with TRBD1. The CDR3 consists of 14 residues. Germline assignment: CDR1 MNHNY and CDR2 SVGAGI (reference sequence). After removal of 0 bases from V and 4 bases from J, the junction contained 1 base not matched to a gene. The CDR3 sequence is CASSYSDRAYGYTF. The CDR3 nucleotides are TGTGCCAGCAGTTACTCGGACAGGGCCTATGGCTACACCTTC.

The chain is built from TRBV7-9 and TRBJ1-1, with a weak D call TRBD1 (6 bases). Trimming removed 3 bases from V and 4 bases from J, with 12 bases in between. This CDR3 is built from 14 residues. Germline CDR1 and CDR2: SEHNR and FQNEAQ (reference sequence). CDR3 bases: TGTGCCAGCAGCTTGCCGGGGGCGGGCACTGAAGCTTTCTTT. Translated: CASSLPGAGTEAFF. The full variable domain, with the rest looked up from reference TRBV7-9 and TRBJ1-1, is DTGVSQNPRHKITKRGQNVTFRCDPISEHNRLYWYRQTLGQGPEFLTYFQNEAQLEKSRLLSDRFSAERPKGSFSTLEIQRTEQGDSAMYLCASSLPGAGTEAFFGQGTRLTVV.

The chain joins TRBV11-2 to TRBJ1-6; D remains unclear. This CDR3 has 15 amino acids. Trimming took 1 base from V and 4 from J, leaving 8 bases between them. Germline V CDR1 and CDR2: SGHAT, FQNNGV. For the CDR3, the DNA is TGTGCCAGCAGCTTAGGTTCCGGGTATAATTCACCCCTCCACTTT. This encodes CASSLGSGYNSPLHF.

The chain employs TRBV4-3 and TRBJ2-1; D possibly corresponds to TRBD2 (5 bases). The CDR3 runs to 16 residues. CDR1 and CDR2 (germline): LGHNA, YSLEER. The V and J ends lost 6 bases and 0 bases respectively, with 15 bases between them. The CDR3 reads CASRTPGGSSYNEQFF. CDR3 nucleotide sequence: TGCGCCAGCAGAACACCCGGTGGGAGCTCCTACAATGAGCAGTTCTTC.

The rearrangement joins TRBV9 to TRBJ2-4; D is ambiguous. The CDR3 is 14 amino acids. Germline CDR1 SGDLS, CDR2 YYNGEE. The germline V and J ends were trimmed by 0 bases and 7 bases, with 11 bases remaining between them. The CDR3 sequence is CASSVGDRWNIQYF. The DNA of the CDR3 is TGTGCCAGCAGCGTAGGGGATCGATGGAACATTCAGTACTTC.

Concerning this clone: This specimen includes other DNA sequences encoding the same CDR3. The V gene is TRBV18, the J gene TRBJ1-5; no clear D. V was trimmed by 3 bases and J by 2 bases, leaving 8 bases between them. Germline CDR1 is KGHSH and CDR2 is LQKENI. This CDR3 spans 14 amino acids. This CDR3 reads CASSPPGGNQPQHF. In DNA, the CDR3 is TGTGCCAGCTCACCCCCGGGTGGCAATCAGCCCCAGCATTTT.

The sample holds a few counts of this clone. CDR3 residues: CSAAMGPDNEQFF. The DNA of the CDR3 is TGCAGCGCGGCTATGGGGCCGGACAATGAGCAGTTCTTC. The genes are TRBV29-1 and TRBJ2-1, with D possibly matching TRBD1 (5 bases). The germline gives CDR1 SQVTM, CDR2 ANQGSEA. Between the trimmed V and J ends, which lost 7 bases and 5 bases, there was a span of 15 bases. The CDR3 runs 13 residues.

This chain uses TRBV3-1 (or the pseudogene TRBV3-2) with TRBJ2-3; 11 bases agree with TRBD2. Germline V lookup: CDR1 LGHDT, CDR2 YNNKEL (reference sequence). CDR3 length equals 16 residues. Trimming took 4 bases from V and 6 from J; bases not matched to a gene: 9. The CDR3: CASSLLSGGAFDTQYF. CDR3 in DNA: TGTGCCAGCAGCCTCCTTAGCGGGGGGGCTTTTGATACGCAGTATTTT.

This clone occurred once. The V gene is TRBV5-8, the J gene TRBJ2-2, with 7 bases lining up with TRBD2. The V gene end was trimmed by 0 bases and the J gene end by 2 bases; junction bases not matched to a gene: 10. Per germline, CDR1 SGHTS and CDR2 YDEGEE. The CDR3 covers 18 residues. The DNA for the CDR3 is TGTGCCAGCAGCTTGGCCCCGACTAGCCCGAAAAACACCGGGGAGCTGTTTTTT. Protein product: CASSLAPTSPKNTGELFF.

This clone was observed a single time. This rearrangement joins TRBV6-2 or TRBV6-3 to TRBJ1-1, with unresolved D. The V end was cut by 1 base, the J end by 7 bases, with 7 bases between. This CDR3 is built from 12 residues. Germline V CDR1 and CDR2: MNHEY, SVGEGT. The CDR3 loop is CASSYWSGEAFF. The CDR3 DNA is TGTGCCAGCAGTTACTGGTCGGGTGAAGCTTTCTTT.

The genes are TRBV11-2 and TRBJ2-2; 12 bases agree with TRBD2. CDR1 is SGHAT, CDR2 FQNNGV, per germline. V gave up 0 bases and J gave up 4 bases; unmatched junction bases: 12. The CDR3 loop spans 20 amino acids. CDR3 amino acids: CASSLDIMATSGGFTGELFF. In nucleotides, the CDR3 is TGTGCCAGCAGCTTAGATATCATGGCTACTAGCGGGGGGTTCACCGGGGAGCTGTTTTTT.

This chain's CDR3 is CASSWGKDRVSNQPQHF. The CDR3 coding sequence is TGCGCCAGCAGCTGGGGGAAGGACAGGGTTAGCAATCAGCCCCAGCATTTT. The chain recombines TRBV5-1 with TRBJ1-5; 8 positions match TRBD1. The CDR3 spans 17 residues. V gave up 3 bases and J gave up 0 bases; unmatched junction bases: 8. Germline-derived CDR1 and CDR2 are SGHRS and YFSETQ.

The V and J genes are TRBV18 and TRBJ1-2; tentative D call: TRBD1 (6 bases). Germline-derived CDR1 and CDR2 are KGHSH and LQKENI. This CDR3 is 15 amino acids long. V lost 2 bases and J lost 8, with 18 bases in between. As DNA, the CDR3 is TGTGCCAGCTCACCAGATCGTGGGACAAAAGGAGGCTACACCTTC. Residues: CASSPDRGTKGGYTF.

J is TRBJ2-1 and V is TRBV30, with a weak D call TRBD1 (6 bases). This CDR3 spans 22 amino acids. The germline V gene has CDR1 GTSNPN and CDR2 SVGIG (reference sequence). The V end was cut by 3 bases, the J end by 3 bases, with 36 bases between. CDR3 nucleotide sequence: TGTGCCTGGAGAGGTAATAAATACAGGGAATTACCCCTCCGATCAAACTACAATGAGCAGTTCTTC. Encoded protein: CAWRGNKYRELPLRSNYNEQFF.